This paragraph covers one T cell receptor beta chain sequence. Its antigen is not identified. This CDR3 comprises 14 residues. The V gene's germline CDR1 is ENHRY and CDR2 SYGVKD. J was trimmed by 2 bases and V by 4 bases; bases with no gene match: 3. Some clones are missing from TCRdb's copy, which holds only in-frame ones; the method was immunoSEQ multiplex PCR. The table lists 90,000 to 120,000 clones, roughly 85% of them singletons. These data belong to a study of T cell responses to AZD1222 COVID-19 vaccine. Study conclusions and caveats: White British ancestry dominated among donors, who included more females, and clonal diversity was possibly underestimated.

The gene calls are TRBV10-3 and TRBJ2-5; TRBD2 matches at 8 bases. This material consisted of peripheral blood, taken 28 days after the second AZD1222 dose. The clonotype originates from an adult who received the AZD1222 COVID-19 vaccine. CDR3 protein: CAISGSGEQETQYF. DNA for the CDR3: TGTGCCATCAGTGGTAGCGGGGAACAAGAGACCCAGTACTTC.